Sequencing of this TCR beta chain was carried out in a study of shared clonotypes between healthy human individuals. Replicate PCRs from sorted subsets contained roughly 200 ng DNA, which is around 29,000 T cell genomes. Data came from immunoSEQ multiplex PCR; TCRdb stores just in-frame clones and leaves some out. This sample yields 2 million to 2.5 million clones, of which just under 95% are seen a single time; 0.37% belongs to the top ten. The CDR3 is made up of 18 amino acids. CDR1 and CDR2 (germline): SGHRS, YFSETQ. Losses at the gene ends were 4 bases for V and 2 bases for J; bases not matched to a gene: 12.

Specimen: naive CD4+ T cells from PBMCs. The subset is: CD45RA+ positively selected. The chain recombines TRBV5-1 with TRBJ2-1, with TRBD2 matching over 10 bases. The sequence was collected from a man aged 18 to 35 in good health. Some clones in this sample may be carry-over from other donors' samples. The CDR3 DNA follows: TGCGCCAGCAGCCCAGCTGTAGCGGGAGGTCGAACCTACAATGAGCAGTTCTTC. Translated, it gives CASSPAVAGGRTYNEQFF.